The T cell receptor beta chain described here comes from a study of a mutant IDH1 vaccine in newly diagnosed glioma. Sample time point: week 47, end of study. Doses comprised 300 ug of mutant IDH1 20-mer peptide each, plus topical imiquimod. A word on this clone: Its antigen is as yet unknown.

Deletions cut 2 bases from V and 4 bases from J, with 14 bases between. Per germline, CDR1 KGHSH and CDR2 LQKENI. This CDR3 region has 15 residues. The assay was immunoSEQ multiplex PCR, and TCRdb's table has in-frame clones only and misses some. This sample yields under 60,000 clones, of which 76% are seen a single time; 4% to 5.5% belongs to the top ten. This receptor was taken from a woman aged 40 to 49 with glioma. Some clones in this sample may be carry-over from other donors' samples. The input for sequencing was PBMCs, taken from a glioma patient whose treatment included an IDH1 peptide vaccine. V usage is TRBV18 and J usage is TRBJ1-1; possible D gene TRBD1, 5 bases. CDR3 nucleotides: TGTGCCAGCTCACCAAAATCTGGGGGTGGCACTGAAGCTTTCTTT. This gives the protein CASSPKSGGGTEAFF.